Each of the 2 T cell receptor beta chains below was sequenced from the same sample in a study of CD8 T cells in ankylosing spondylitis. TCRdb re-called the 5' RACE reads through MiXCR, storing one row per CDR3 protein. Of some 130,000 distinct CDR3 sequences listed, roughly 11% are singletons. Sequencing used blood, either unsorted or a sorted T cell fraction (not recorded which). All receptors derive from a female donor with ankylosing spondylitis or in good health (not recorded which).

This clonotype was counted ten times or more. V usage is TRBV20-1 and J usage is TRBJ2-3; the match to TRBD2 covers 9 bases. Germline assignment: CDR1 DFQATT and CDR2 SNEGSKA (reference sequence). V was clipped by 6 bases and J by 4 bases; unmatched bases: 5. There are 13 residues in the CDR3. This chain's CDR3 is CSAFSGSPDTQYF. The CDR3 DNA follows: TGCAGTGCCTTTAGCGGGAGCCCAGATACGCAGTATTTT.

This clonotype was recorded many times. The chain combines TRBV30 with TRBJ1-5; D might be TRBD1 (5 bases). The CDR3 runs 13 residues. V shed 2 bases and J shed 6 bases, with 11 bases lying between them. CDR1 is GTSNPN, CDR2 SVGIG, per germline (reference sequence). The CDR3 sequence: CAWSSGPGQPQHF. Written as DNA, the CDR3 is TGTGCCTGGAGTTCAGGGCCGGGTCAGCCCCAGCATTTT.